A selection of T cell receptor beta chains follows, all from one sample in a study of OX40 agonist ivuxolimab in advanced cancers. The repertoire was sequenced with immunoSEQ multiplex PCR; TCRdb's copy has only in-frame clones and lacks some. Of around 35,000 clones listed, 92% are singletons. The sample was CD4+ or CD8+ T cells sorted from blood, taken in a trial of the OX40 agonist ivuxolimab. These receptors were taken from an adult with an advanced solid tumor such as melanoma, head and neck, liver or kidney cancer. Both conserved end residues are part of each CDR3. D genes are given only for firm matches. Rows may omit the clone size; those that give it use once, few, many or a size class.

TRBV10-3	-	-	TRBJ2-3	TGTGCCATCAGTGGTTCTCAGGGGAGCTCAGATACGCAGTATTTT	CAISGSQGSSDTQYF
TRBV9	-	-	TRBJ1-1	TGTGCCAGCAGCGTAGGTTCTGGCACTGAAGCTTTCTTT	CASSVGSGTEAFF
TRBV30	-	once	TRBJ1-1	TGTGCCTGGAGGGTCGGGGGCTCTGAAGCTTTCTTT	CAWRVGGSEAFF
TRBV19	TRBD2	-	TRBJ2-7	TGTGCCAGTAGTTCTAGCGGCTCCTACGAGCAGTACTTC	CASSSSGSYEQYF
TRBV2	-	-	TRBJ2-6	TGTGCCAGCAGAGAATCTAGCTCTGGGGCCAACGTCCTGACTTTC	CASRESSSGANVLTF
TRBV19	-	-	TRBJ2-7	TGTGCCAGTAGGCCCACCGGGTGGAGCGGAACGCCCTACGAGCAGTACTTC	CASRPTGWSGTPYEQYF
TRBV11-3	TRBD2	-	TRBJ2-1	TGTGCCAGCAGCTTAGAAGGACTAGCGGGAGGGTACAATGAGCAGTTCTTC	CASSLEGLAGGYNEQFF
TRBV15	TRBD2	-	TRBJ2-7	TGTGCCACCAGCAGAGAGAGCGGGAGCTCCTACGAGCAGTACTTC	CATSRESGSSYEQYF
TRBV9	TRBD2	-	TRBJ2-7	TGTGCCGGCAGCGGGACGGGACTAGCGGGCTACGAGCAGTACTTC	CAGSGTGLAGYEQYF
TRBV19	-	once	TRBJ2-2	TGTGCCAGTAGTATGGGGACTCTCTACCCCGGGGAGCTGTTTTTT	CASSMGTLYPGELFF
TRBV5-5	-	-	TRBJ2-7	TGTGCCAGCAGCTTGACCCCCCCCACCCGGAGCGAGCAGTACTTC	CASSLTPPTRSEQYF
TRBV27	TRBD1	-	TRBJ2-7	TGTGCCAGCAGTTTTTCCACAGGGGAAGATGCCTACGAGCAGTACTTC	CASSFSTGEDAYEQYF
TRBV7-8	TRBD2	-	TRBJ2-2	TGTGCCAGCAGGGCTCTAAGCGGGAGGGGAAACACCGGGGAGCTGTTTTTT	CASRALSGRGNTGELFF
TRBV2	-	-	TRBJ1-2	TGTGCCAGCAGTGAAGCCGGTGAGGGCTACACCTTC	CASSEAGEGYTF
TRBV9	-	-	TRBJ1-1	TGTGCCAGCAGTCTGACCGAGATGAACACTGAAGCTTTCTTT	CASSLTEMNTEAFF
TRBV11-2	TRBD2	once	TRBJ2-1	TGTGCCAGCAGCCCACTAGCGTCCCTATACAATGAGCAGTTCTTC	CASSPLASLYNEQFF
TRBV15	TRBD2	once	TRBJ2-1	TGTGCCACCAGTATGGGTCTAGCGGGAGTCATAGGGGACTACAATGAGCAGTTCTTC	CATSMGLAGVIGDYNEQFF
TRBV6-5	-	-	TRBJ2-3	TGTGCCAGCAGTAACCCCGGGTGGACAGATACGCAGTATTTT	CASSNPGWTDTQYF
TRBV7-8	-	few	TRBJ2-4	TGTGCCAGCAGCTACGATAGCGTTGGGAACATTCAGTACTTC	CASSYDSVGNIQYF
TRBV6-6	-	-	TRBJ2-1	TGTGCCAGCTCCCCACGGTACAATGAGCAGTTCTTC	CASSPRYNEQFF
TRBV9	TRBD2	-	TRBJ2-7	TGTGCCAGCAGCGTAGTGCCGACTAGCGGGAGTGACGAGCAGTACTTC	CASSVVPTSGSDEQYF
TRBV7-9	-	-	TRBJ2-6	TGTGCCGCCCCTCGCGACCCTATCCTCTCTGGGGCCAACGTCCTGACTTTC	CAAPRDPILSGANVLTF
TRBV14	-	-	TRBJ2-3	TGTGCCAGCAGCCGTCGGTCAGGGAGATTAGATACGCAGTATTTT	CASSRRSGRLDTQYF
TRBV25-1	TRBD2	once	TRBJ2-3	TGTGCCAGCAGAGCGGGAGGGCGGGCAGATACGCAGTATTTT	CASRAGGRADTQYF